This TCR beta chain was sequenced in a study of graft-versus-host responses after intestinal transplantation. At the level of the study: Each recipient received a multivisceral, liver-intestinal, or isolated intestinal graft. For approximately three years after anti-thymocyte globulin induction, all recipients took tacrolimus and steroids.

In the case of this clone: Its antigen is currently unknown.

Repertoires were generated with immunoSEQ multiplex PCR, while TCRdb's copy carries only in-frame clones and drops some. The data show 27,000 or so clones, about four fifths seen once. General study results and limits: Marrow from the recipient contained GvH clones, some of which had appeared first in ileum or blood. The presence of high graft-versus-host to host-versus-graft clonal ratios in allografts characterized patients with graft-donor T cell macrochimerism.

The sequence was obtained from a human donor who received an intestinal transplant. The sequencing used unstimulated CD4+ T cells sorted from spleen or lymph node cells, collected before intestinal transplant.

As DNA, the CDR3 is TGTGCCAGCAGCTTATTGGGGCCTGGGGGGACCGGGGAGCTGTTTTTT. This codes for CASSLLGPGGTGELFF. The rearrangement links TRBV11-2 to TRBJ2-2; perhaps TRBD2 as D (6 bases). This CDR3 is 16 amino acids long. CDR1 is SGHAT, CDR2 FQNNGV, per germline. V gave up 2 bases and J gave up 5 bases, with 15 bases separating them.